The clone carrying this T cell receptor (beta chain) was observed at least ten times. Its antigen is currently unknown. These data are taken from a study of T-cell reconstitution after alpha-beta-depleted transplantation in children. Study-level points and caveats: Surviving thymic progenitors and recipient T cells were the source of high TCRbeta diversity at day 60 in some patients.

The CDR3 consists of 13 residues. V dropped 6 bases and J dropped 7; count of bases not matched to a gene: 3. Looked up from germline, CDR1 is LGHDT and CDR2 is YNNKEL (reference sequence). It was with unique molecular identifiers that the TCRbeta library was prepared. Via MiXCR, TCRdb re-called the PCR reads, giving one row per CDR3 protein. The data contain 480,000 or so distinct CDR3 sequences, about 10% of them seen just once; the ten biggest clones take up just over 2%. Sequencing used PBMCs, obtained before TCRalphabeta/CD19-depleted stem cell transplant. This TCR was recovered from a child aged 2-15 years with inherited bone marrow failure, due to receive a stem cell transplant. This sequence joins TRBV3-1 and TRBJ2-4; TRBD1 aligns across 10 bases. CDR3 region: CASSPGQGNIQYF. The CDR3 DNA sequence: TGTGCCAGCAGTCCGGGACAGGGGAACATTCAGTACTTC.